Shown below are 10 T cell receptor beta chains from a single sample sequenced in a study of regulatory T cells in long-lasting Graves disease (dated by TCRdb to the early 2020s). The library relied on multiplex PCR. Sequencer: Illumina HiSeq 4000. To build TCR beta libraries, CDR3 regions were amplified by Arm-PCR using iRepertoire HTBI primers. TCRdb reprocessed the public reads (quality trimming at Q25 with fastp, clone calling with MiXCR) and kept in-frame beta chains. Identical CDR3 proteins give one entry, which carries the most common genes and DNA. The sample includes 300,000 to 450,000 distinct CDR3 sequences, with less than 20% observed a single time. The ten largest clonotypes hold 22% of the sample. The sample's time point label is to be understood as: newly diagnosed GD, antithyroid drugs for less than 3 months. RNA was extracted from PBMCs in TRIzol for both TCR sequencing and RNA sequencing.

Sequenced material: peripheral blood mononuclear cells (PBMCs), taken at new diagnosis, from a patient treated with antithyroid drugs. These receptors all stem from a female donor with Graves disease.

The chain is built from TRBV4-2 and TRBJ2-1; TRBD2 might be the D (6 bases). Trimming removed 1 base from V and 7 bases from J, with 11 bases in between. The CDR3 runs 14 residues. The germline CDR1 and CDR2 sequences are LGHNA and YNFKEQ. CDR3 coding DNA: TGTGCCAGCAGCCAAGGACCCGGGGGTAATGAGCAGTTCTTC. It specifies CASSQGPGGNEQFF.

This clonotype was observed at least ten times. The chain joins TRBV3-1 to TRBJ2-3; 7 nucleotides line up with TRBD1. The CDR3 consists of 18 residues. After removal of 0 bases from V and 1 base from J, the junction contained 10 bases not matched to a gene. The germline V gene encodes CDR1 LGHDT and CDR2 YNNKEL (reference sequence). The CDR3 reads CASSQEVGTEIRTDTQYF. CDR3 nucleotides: TGTGCCAGCAGCCAAGAGGTAGGGACAGAGATCCGCACAGATACGCAGTATTTT.

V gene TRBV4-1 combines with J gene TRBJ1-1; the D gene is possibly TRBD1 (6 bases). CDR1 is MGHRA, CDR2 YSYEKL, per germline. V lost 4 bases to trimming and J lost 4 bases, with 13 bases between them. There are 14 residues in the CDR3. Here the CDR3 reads CASSPGGASTEAFF. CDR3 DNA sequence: TGCGCCAGCAGCCCTGGGGGGGCGAGCACTGAAGCTTTCTTT.

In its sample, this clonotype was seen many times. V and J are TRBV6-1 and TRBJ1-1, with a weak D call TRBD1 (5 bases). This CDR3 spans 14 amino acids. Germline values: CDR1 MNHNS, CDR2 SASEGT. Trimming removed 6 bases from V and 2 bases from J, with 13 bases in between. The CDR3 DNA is TGTGCCAGCAGACAGGATACAGGCAACACTGAAGCTTTCTTT. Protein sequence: CASRQDTGNTEAFF.

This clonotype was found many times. CDR3 sequence reads: CASSFSDRVYGYTF. The CDR3 coding sequence is TGTGCCAGCAGCTTCTCGGACAGGGTCTATGGCTACACCTTC. This chain joins TRBV7-9 and TRBJ1-2; TRBD1 matches 8 bases. The CDR3 runs 14 residues. Germline-derived CDR1 and CDR2 are SEHNR and FQNEAQ (reference sequence). With V trimmed by 3 bases and J by 4 bases, 4 bases remained unmatched.

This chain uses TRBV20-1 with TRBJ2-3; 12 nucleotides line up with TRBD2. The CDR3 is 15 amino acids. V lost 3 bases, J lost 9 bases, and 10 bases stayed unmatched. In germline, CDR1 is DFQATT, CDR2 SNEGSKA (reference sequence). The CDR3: CSARLAGGPTTTQYF. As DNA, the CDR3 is TGCAGTGCTAGGCTAGCGGGAGGGCCCACAACAACGCAGTATTTT.

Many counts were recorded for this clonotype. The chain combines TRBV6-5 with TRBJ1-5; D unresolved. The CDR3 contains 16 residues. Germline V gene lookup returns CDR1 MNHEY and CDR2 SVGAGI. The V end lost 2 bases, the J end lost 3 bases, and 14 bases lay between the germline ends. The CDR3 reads CASSYRIPISNQPQHF. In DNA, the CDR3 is TGTGCCAGCAGTTACCGGATCCCAATTTCCAATCAGCCCCAGCATTTT.

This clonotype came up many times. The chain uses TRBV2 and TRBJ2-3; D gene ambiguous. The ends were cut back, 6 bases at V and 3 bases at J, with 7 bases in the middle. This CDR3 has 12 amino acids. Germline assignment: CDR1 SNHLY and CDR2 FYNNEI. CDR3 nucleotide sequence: TGTGCCAGCAGGGACGATACAGATACGCAGTATTTT. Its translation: CASRDDTDTQYF.

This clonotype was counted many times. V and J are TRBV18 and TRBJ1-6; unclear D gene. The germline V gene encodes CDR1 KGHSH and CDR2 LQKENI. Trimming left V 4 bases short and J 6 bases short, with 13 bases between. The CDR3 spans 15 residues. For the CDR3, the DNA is TGTGCCAGCTCACGCTACCGGGATGCTAATTCACCCCTCCACTTT. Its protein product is CASSRYRDANSPLHF.

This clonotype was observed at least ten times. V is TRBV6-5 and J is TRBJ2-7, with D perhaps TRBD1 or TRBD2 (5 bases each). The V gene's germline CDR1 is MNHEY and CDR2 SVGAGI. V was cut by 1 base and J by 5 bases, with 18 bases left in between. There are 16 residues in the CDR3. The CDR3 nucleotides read TGTGCCAGCAGTTACTACGCCGGGACCAGAGTCCACGAGCAGTACTTC. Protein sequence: CASSYYAGTRVHEQYF.